The source of this T cell receptor beta chain is a study of blood T cell repertoires in COVID-19. Researchers sorted participants into cohorts using their self-reported clinical history. Measured with immunoSEQ multiplex PCR; TCRdb has only the in-frame clones, and not every one. The sample consists of 150,000 to 200,000 clones, approximately 86% of them appearing once. Germline lookup yields CDR1 LNHDA and CDR2 SQIVND (reference sequence). There are 15 residues in the CDR3. The trim removed 2 bases at V and 7 bases at J, leaving 5 bases unmatched. Sequencing was carried out using PBMCs or T cells enriched from blood (not recorded which). The rearrangement joins TRBV19 to TRBJ1-4; 9 nucleotides match TRBD1. This clonotype was sampled from a man aged 60 to 69 who had recovered from COVID-19. The CDR3 reads CASSISTGGIEKLFF. The CDR3, as DNA: TGTGCCAGTAGTATATCGACAGGGGGGATTGAAAAACTGTTTTTT.